This TCR beta chain was captured by sequencing in a study of shared clonotypes between healthy human individuals. Study information: The study enrolled a couple of women and a few men aged 18 to 49.

The authors distributed each subset's genomic DNA evenly over several immunoSEQ plates. TCRdb keeps only in-frame clones here, not all; method: immunoSEQ multiplex PCR. The table records roughly 2.2 million clones, 85% to 95% of them present only once. The donor population consisted of healthy HIV-negative adults with no recent acute infections or vaccinations. CD45RA+ naive and CD45RA-negative memory subsets were separated from CD4+ cells. The CDR3 spans 16 residues. Germline V CDR1 and CDR2: LGHNA, YNFKEQ. V trimming: 4 bases; J trimming: 0 bases; junction bases outside the gene matches: 5. The chain uses TRBV4-2 and TRBJ2-1; TRBD1 matches at 8 bases. Specimen: naive CD4+ T cells from PBMCs. Regarding subset: CD45RA+ positively selected. The source is a man between 18 and 35 years old in good health. Some clones in this sample may be carry-over from other donors' samples. The CDR3 here is CASSRAGGISYNEQFF. In DNA form, the CDR3 reads TGTGCCAGCAGCCGAGCAGGGGGCATCTCCTACAATGAGCAGTTCTTC.